This entry lists 28 T cell receptor beta chains sequenced from one sample in a study of relationships among human T cell subsets. The T cell receptor alpha and beta CDR3 regions were amplified from mRNA by semiquantitative ARM-PCR. Tagged nested gene-specific primers were used first, then communal superprimers amplified exponentially. Each CDR3 protein is one row after TCRdb ran MiXCR on the multiplex PCR reads. The sample carries some 14,000 distinct CDR3 sequences, over 50% recorded once. CD4+CD25+ regulatory T cells came from anti-CD25 bead selection of positively selected CD4+ cells. Sequencing was done on a sample of Tregs sorted from blood. All receptors come from a man between 40 and 49 years old in good health.

The chain employs TRBV20-1 and TRBJ1-3; D unclear. The germline CDR1 and CDR2 sequences are DFQATT and SNEGSKA (reference sequence). The CDR3 length is 14 residues. V lost 3 bases and J lost 0, with 9 bases in between. The CDR3 reads CSASSEDSGNTIYF. The CDR3 nucleotides are TGCAGTGCTAGTTCCGAAGACTCTGGAAACACCATATATTTT.

This clonotype came up a few times. The V and J genes are TRBV20-1 and TRBJ1-1; D remains ambiguous. The CDR3 runs 13 residues. Germline V gene sequence: CDR1 DFQATT, CDR2 SNEGSKA (reference sequence). Trimming pared 0 bases from V and 10 bases from J, leaving 15 bases between. DNA for the CDR3: TGCAGTGCTAGAGATCGATTCGCGATAGGAGCTTTCTTT. It specifies CSARDRFAIGAFF.

V and J are TRBV6-5 and TRBJ2-3; TRBD2 agrees at 10 bases. Germline V gene sequence: CDR1 MNHEY, CDR2 SVGAGI. V was clipped by 0 bases and J by 2 bases; unmatched bases: 5. This CDR3 has 17 amino acids. CDR3 loop: CASSYSTLAGLTDTQYF. CDR3 DNA sequence: TGTGCCAGCAGTTACTCGACACTAGCGGGGCTCACAGATACGCAGTATTTT.

V gene TRBV11-2 combines with J gene TRBJ2-5; no reliable D call. CDR3 length: 15 residues. Trimming shortened V by 1 base and J by 3 bases, and 12 bases separated the two germline ends. Germline lookup yields CDR1 SGHAT and CDR2 FQNNGV. CDR3 in amino acids: CASSLAALQKETQYF. Here the CDR3 DNA reads TGTGCCAGCAGCTTAGCGGCCCTCCAAAAAGAGACCCAGTACTTC.

This chain joins TRBV30 and TRBJ1-5; D is undetermined. The CDR3 is 13 residues long. Germline V CDR1 and CDR2: GTSNPN, SVGIG (reference sequence). Trimming took off 0 bases at V and 7 bases at J, with 10 bases between the two ends. CDR3 amino acids: CAWSVQQNQPQHF. CDR3 sequence (DNA): TGTGCCTGGAGTGTACAACAGAACCAGCCCCAGCATTTT.

The V call is TRBV19, the J call TRBJ2-5, with D perhaps given as TRBD1 or TRBD2 (5 bases each). The V and J ends lost 4 bases and 3 bases respectively, with 12 bases between them. Germline V gene data show CDR1 as LNHDA and CDR2 as SQIVND (reference sequence). The CDR3 contains 14 residues. In DNA, the CDR3 is TGTGCCAGTAGTAAGCGTAGGGGAGAAGAGACCCAGTACTTC. Residues: CASSKRRGEETQYF. The full variable domain, with the rest looked up from reference TRBV19 and TRBJ2-5, is DGGITQSPKYLFRKEGQNVTLSCEQNLNHDAMYWYRQDPGQGLRLIYYSQIVNDFQKGDIAEGYSVSREKKESFPLTVTSAQKNPTAFYLCASSKRRGEETQYFGPGTRLLVL.

This sequence joins TRBV20-1 and TRBJ1-1; no definite D call. This CDR3 contains 13 residues. From germline, CDR1 is DFQATT and CDR2 SNEGSKA (reference sequence). V was clipped by 4 bases and J by 3 bases, with 12 bases between them. This CDR3 is CSANWYLDTEAFF. DNA for the CDR3: TGCAGTGCTAATTGGTATCTGGACACTGAAGCTTTCTTT.

This chain uses TRBV6-6 with TRBJ1-5; no definite D call. V was clipped by 2 bases and J by 3 bases, with 11 bases between them. The germline gives CDR1 MNHNY, CDR2 SVGAGI (reference sequence). The CDR3 extends over 15 amino acids. The CDR3 DNA reads as TGTGCCAGCAGTTACGAGATGGGAGACAATCAGCCCCAGCATTTT. Its translation is CASSYEMGDNQPQHF.

This rearrangement joins TRBV11-2 to TRBJ1-3; no firm D call. The CDR3 contains 15 residues. V was shortened by 6 bases and J by 0 bases, with 12 bases between the two germline ends. Germline CDR1 is SGHAT and CDR2 is FQNNGV. The CDR3 reads CASSPQENSGNTIYF. The CDR3 bases are TGTGCCAGCAGTCCTCAAGAGAACTCTGGAAACACCATATATTTT.

The chain employs TRBV7-9 and TRBJ2-5, with D maybe TRBD1 (5 bases). The germline CDR1 and CDR2 sequences are SEHNR and FQNEAQ (reference sequence). The CDR3 sequence is 13 residues long. V dropped 7 bases and J dropped 4 bases, with 13 bases sitting between them. The CDR3 sequence: CASIQGGGETQYF. DNA of the CDR3: TGTGCCAGCATCCAGGGCGGTGGAGAGACCCAGTACTTC.

This chain connects TRBV5-1 to TRBJ1-2, with a weak D call TRBD1 (6 bases). There are 15 residues in the CDR3. Trimming shortened V by 0 bases and J by 6 bases, and 15 bases separated the two germline ends. Per germline, CDR1 SGHRS and CDR2 YFSETQ. This CDR3 reads CASSLGSGQGNGYTF. CDR3 nucleotide sequence: TGCGCCAGCAGCTTGGGTTCGGGACAAGGCAATGGCTACACCTTC.

As regards this clonotype: A read error may produce the germline difference seen at one junction end. V usage is TRBV28 and J usage is TRBJ1-4, with TRBD1 matching 9 bases. Germline CDR1 MDHEN, CDR2 SYDVKM. This CDR3 spans 11 amino acids. As DNA, the CDR3 is TGTGCCAGCAGGGGGACAGGGTTCGAGGTTTTT. This translates into CASRGTGFEVF.

The gene calls are TRBV29-1 and TRBJ2-1, with a weak D call TRBD2 (6 bases). Trimming removed 4 bases at V and 7 bases at J, with 8 bases between. This CDR3 region has 11 residues. CDR1 and CDR2 (germline): SQVTM, ANQGSEA. The CDR3 DNA is TGCAGCGTTGGCCTAGCGAATGAGCAGTTCTTC. Translation gives CSVGLANEQFF.

The gene calls are TRBV7-3 and TRBJ2-1; TRBD1 matches at 7 bases. The CDR3 is 15 residues long. Germline-derived CDR1 and CDR2 are SGHTA and FQGTGA. V gave up 5 bases and J gave up 4 bases; unmatched junction bases: 8. The DNA for the CDR3 is TGTGCCAGCAGCCCGAACCGGGACAGATACAATGAGCAGTTCTTC. Translated, it gives CASSPNRDRYNEQFF. The full variable domain, with the rest looked up from reference TRBV7-3 and TRBJ2-1, is GAGVSQTPSNKVTEKGKYVELRCDPISGHTALYWYRQSLGQGPEFLIYFQGTGAADDSGLPNDRFFAVRPEGSVSTLKIQRTERGDSAVYLCASSPNRDRYNEQFFGPGTRLTVL.

CDR3 protein: CASSPSRDFTSYEQYF. In nucleotides, the CDR3 is TGTGCCAGCAGCCCCAGTCGGGACTTCACCTCCTACGAGCAGTACTTC. The chain recombines TRBV11-2 with TRBJ2-7; the D gene is possibly TRBD2 (6 bases). Germline values: CDR1 SGHAT, CDR2 FQNNGV. The CDR3 covers 16 residues. V lost 5 bases, J lost 0 bases, and 17 bases lay in between. Drawing the rest from reference TRBV11-2 and TRBJ2-7, the complete variable domain is EAGVAQSPRYKIIEKRQSVAFWCNPISGHATLYWYQQILGQGPKLLIQFQNNGVVDDSQLPKDRFSAERLKGVDSTLKIQPAKLEDSAVYLCASSPSRDFTSYEQYFGPGTRLTVT.

The DNA of the CDR3 is TGTGCCAGCAGCTCTAATCACAACCCCTTTGGCGGCTACACCTTC. Translated, it gives CASSSNHNPFGGYTF. The chain carries TRBV11-2 and TRBJ1-2; D is unresolved. The CDR3 contains 15 residues. V lost 4 bases and J 8 bases, leaving 20 bases between the germline ends. Germline V CDR1 and CDR2: SGHAT, FQNNGV.

This rearrangement joins TRBV5-6 to TRBJ2-6, with 7 bases matching TRBD2. The CDR3 covers 16 residues. After removal of 5 bases from V and 3 bases from J, the junction contained 8 bases not matched to a gene. Germline V gene sequence: CDR1 SGHDT, CDR2 YYEEEE. For the CDR3, the DNA is TGTGCCAGCAGACTGGGAGGGCAAGGTGGGGCCAACGTCCTGACTTTC. Residues: CASRLGGQGGANVLTF.

The J gene is TRBJ2-1, the V gene TRBV28, with D perhaps TRBD1 (6 bases). CDR1 and CDR2 (germline): MDHEN, SYDVKM. V lost 3 bases to trimming and J lost 5 bases, with 14 bases between them. The CDR3 runs to 15 residues. CDR3 in amino acids: CASSLMWGPHNEQFF. CDR3 DNA: TGTGCCAGCAGTTTGATGTGGGGGCCCCACAATGAGCAGTTCTTC.

This chain connects TRBV28 to TRBJ2-3, with TRBD2 matching 13 bases. Germline V gene data show CDR1 as MDHEN and CDR2 as SYDVKM. The CDR3 has 17 residues. J gave up 2 bases and V 4 bases, and 6 bases lay outside the gene matches. In DNA, the CDR3 is TGTGCCAGCAGTTCCCCGGGACTAGCGGGGCTCACAGATACGCAGTATTTT. This gives the protein CASSSPGLAGLTDTQYF. The variable domain in full, completed from reference TRBV28 and TRBJ2-3, reads DVKVTQSSRYLVKRTGEKVFLECVQDMDHENMFWYRQDPGLGLRLIYFSYDVKMKEKGDIPEGYSVSREKKERFSLILESASTNQTSMYLCASSSPGLAGLTDTQYFGPGTRLTVL.

The chain is built from TRBV11-2 and TRBJ2-7; D remains unclear. Germline CDR1 reads SGHAT; CDR2 reads FQNNGV. V lost 5 bases and J 4 bases, leaving 9 bases between the germline ends. The length of the CDR3 is 12 residues. This CDR3 reads CASSPNRYEQYF. Written as DNA, the CDR3 is TGTGCCAGCAGCCCCAATCGTTACGAGCAGTACTTC.

CDR3 residues: CASSGGGRVYEQYF. The DNA for the CDR3 is TGTGCCAGCAGTGGCGGGGGCCGCGTCTACGAGCAGTACTTC. The gene calls are TRBV27 and TRBJ2-7; perhaps TRBD2 as D (7 bases). Trimming took 5 bases from V and 3 from J, leaving 14 bases between them. CDR3 length: 14 amino acids. The germline V gene has CDR1 MNHEY and CDR2 SMNVEV (reference sequence).

This clonotype occurred a few times. The junction departs from the called germline gene at one end, perhaps through a read error. The chain employs TRBV4-1 and TRBJ2-1; possible D gene TRBD1, 6 bases. Germline lookup yields CDR1 MGHRA and CDR2 YSYEKL. This CDR3 is 13 amino acids long. The CDR3 loop reads CASSQETGTHGYF. In DNA form, the CDR3 reads TGCGCCAGCAGCCAAGAAACAGGGACCCATGGTTACTTC.

The V call is TRBV20-1, the J call TRBJ1-6; 8 nucleotides line up with TRBD1. Germline V lookup: CDR1 DFQATT, CDR2 SNEGSKA (reference sequence). The CDR3 totals 15 residues. Losses at the gene ends were 3 bases for V and 9 bases for J; bases not matched to a gene: 10. Here the CDR3 DNA reads TGCAGTGCTAGCGAGACAGGGGCAGCGGGTTCACCCCTCCACTTT. It translates to CSASETGAAGSPLHF.

The chain employs TRBV7-9 and TRBJ2-7; no reliable D call. V shed 4 bases and J shed 2 bases, with 9 bases lying between them. CDR1 is SEHNR and CDR2 is FQNEAQ in the germline V gene (reference sequence). The CDR3 is 13 amino acids. The CDR3 DNA sequence: TGTGCCAGCAGCTCCGACTTACCCTACGAGCAGTACTTC. Its protein product is CASSSDLPYEQYF.

This chain uses TRBV10-3 with TRBJ2-3, with D unresolved. Germline V lookup: CDR1 ENHRY, CDR2 SYGVKD. V was clipped by 0 bases and J by 5 bases, with 3 bases between them. The CDR3 is made up of 12 amino acids. CDR3 sequence reads: CAISESGDTQYF. CDR3 nucleotide sequence: TGTGCCATCAGTGAGTCGGGAGATACGCAGTATTTT.

This clonotype occurred once. This chain links TRBV30 with TRBJ1-1; D is ambiguous. Between the trimmed V and J ends, which lost 4 bases and 4 bases, there was a span of 10 bases. CDR1 GTSNPN and CDR2 SVGIG come from the germline V gene (reference sequence). This CDR3 spans 12 amino acids. CDR3 sequence reads: CAWNRGPTEAFF. Written as DNA, the CDR3 is TGTGCCTGGAACCGGGGTCCCACTGAAGCTTTCTTT.

The genes are TRBV7-4 and TRBJ1-1, with a weak D call TRBD1 (6 bases). With 4 bases removed from V and 1 base from J, the gap between germline ends came to 22 bases. This CDR3 region has 18 residues. Germline CDR1 is SGHVT and CDR2 is SQSDAQ. In DNA form, the CDR3 reads TGTGCCAGCAGCTCCAATCTCAGGGCTCTAGGGGGGAACACTGAAGCTTTCTTT. Encoded protein: CASSSNLRALGGNTEAFF.

The rearrangement joins TRBV6-5 to TRBJ1-1, with 9 bases fitting TRBD1. The CDR3 is 16 residues long. The trim removed 7 bases at V and 3 bases at J, leaving 12 bases unmatched. Germline V CDR1 and CDR2: MNHEY, SVGAGI. The CDR3 loop reads CASKPGQGRVDTEAFF. Written as DNA, the CDR3 is TGTGCCAGCAAACCGGGACAGGGTCGGGTAGACACTGAAGCTTTCTTT.